This note documents a single T cell receptor (beta chain) sequence. Each CDR3 protein is one row after TCRdb ran MiXCR on the RACE reads. The table records 80,000 to 100,000 distinct CDR3 sequences, around 9.6% of them present only once. This CDR3 spans 15 amino acids. Germline lookup yields CDR1 SQVTM and CDR2 ANQGSEA. The J segment lost 7 bases and the V segment lost 3 bases, leaving 10 bases of the junction unmatched. Time point in this sample: pre-sensitization, week 0. The treatment was: therapeutic diphenylcyclopropenone sensitization with weekly scalp DPC. Alopecia patients, 18 to 70 years old and DPC-suitable, served as donors. Unfractionated whole blood yielded total RNA. This specimen comes from a study of human T cells and chemical hapten exposure. About the research overall: Read at 6 days, the patch tests placed 0.01% DPC on the upper back. TCR yield per sample varied, mainly due to pooled library volumes.

This receptor was identified in a woman aged 40 to 50 with alopecia areata. Some clones in this sample may be carry-over from other donors' samples. The rearrangement uses TRBV29-1 and TRBJ2-5; 11 bases are shared with TRBD2. Here the sequenced sample was whole blood, taken in connection with sensitization to the hapten diphenylcyclopropenone (DPC). CDR3 DNA sequence: TGCAGCGTTGATCGCGGGACTAGCGGAACTGGGACCCAGTACTTC. It encodes CSVDRGTSGTGTQYF.